Below are 13 T cell receptor beta chains sequenced from a single sample in a study of blood T cell repertoires in COVID-19. Assay: immunoSEQ multiplex PCR; the TCRdb copy retains only in-frame clones and omits some. The sample lists about 63,000 clones, 88% seen once, with 4.5% to 5% in the top ten. The sequencing sample was made of peripheral blood. Receptors originate from a human donor in a cohort sampled during active COVID-19.

Comment on this clone: The sample carries other DNA sequences with the same CDR3. J is TRBJ2-7 and V is TRBV5-5; 9 bases fit TRBD1. Germline-derived CDR1 and CDR2 are SGHKS and YYEKEE (reference sequence). Unmatched junction bases numbered 6, after V lost 2 bases and J lost 3 bases. There are 15 residues in the CDR3. DNA of the CDR3: TGTGCCAGCAGCTTAACAGGGGGCGCCGGCTACGAGCAGTACTTC. Its protein product is CASSLTGGAGYEQYF.

Only one count was recorded for this clone. The rearrangement uses TRBV14 and TRBJ2-1, with TRBD2 matching over 10 bases. The trim removed 4 bases at V and 7 bases at J, leaving 10 bases unmatched. The CDR3 loop spans 16 amino acids. CDR1 and CDR2 (germline): SGHDN, FVKESK. CDR3 region: CASSRTSGGPRNEQFF. In DNA, the CDR3 is TGTGCCAGCAGCCGGACTAGCGGCGGTCCCCGGAATGAGCAGTTCTTC. Full variable domain (outside the CDR3, taken from reference TRBV14 and TRBJ2-1): EAGVTQFPSHSVIEKGQTVTLRCDPISGHDNLYWYRRVMGKEIKFLLHFVKESKQDESGMPNNRFLAERTGGTYSTLKVQPAELEDSGVYFCASSRTSGGPRNEQFFGPGTRLTVL.

The chain carries TRBV7-2 and TRBJ2-1, with D maybe TRBD1 (5 bases). V was trimmed by 1 base and J by 14 bases, leaving 21 bases between them. The CDR3 extends over 15 amino acids. Germline-derived CDR1 and CDR2 are SGHTA and FQGNSA. The CDR3 DNA is TGTGCCAGCAGCTTAGGTGGGGCAGGGTATCAAAAGGAGTTCTTC. It specifies CASSLGGAGYQKEFF.

The V gene is TRBV15, the J gene TRBJ2-7; 10 bases match TRBD2. This CDR3 region has 15 residues. The trim removed 1 base at V and 2 bases at J, leaving 2 bases unmatched. The germline CDR1 and CDR2 sequences are LNHNV and YYDKDF (reference sequence). The CDR3 reads CATSRGLAGAYEQYF. In nucleotides, the CDR3 is TGTGCCACCAGCAGAGGACTAGCGGGCGCCTACGAGCAGTACTTC. Full variable domain (missing parts from reference TRBV15 and TRBJ2-7): DAMVIQNPRYQVTQFGKPVTLSCSQTLNHNVMYWYQQKSSQAPKLLFHYYDKDFNNEADTPDNFQSRRPNTSFCFLDIRSPGLGDTAMYLCATSRGLAGAYEQYFGPGTRLTVT.

DNA for the CDR3: TGTGCCAGCAGCGTAGGGACAGGGGGCGGGTACGAGCAGTACTTC. This encodes CASSVGTGGGYEQYF. This chain connects TRBV9 to TRBJ2-7, with 11 bases fitting TRBD1. After removal of 0 bases from V and 4 bases from J, the junction contained 3 bases not matched to a gene. The CDR3 is 15 amino acids. Germline V lookup: CDR1 SGDLS, CDR2 YYNGEE. Drawing the rest from reference TRBV9 and TRBJ2-7, the complete variable domain is DSGVTQTPKHLITATGQRVTLRCSPRSGDLSVYWYQQSLDQGLQFLIQYYNGEERAKGNILERFSAQQFPDLHSELNLSSLELGDSALYFCASSVGTGGGYEQYFGPGTRLTVT.

The V gene is TRBV6-5, the J gene TRBJ1-5, with 7 nucleotides matching TRBD1. Germline CDR1 reads MNHEY; CDR2 reads SVGAGI. The J segment lost 4 bases and the V segment lost 2 bases, leaving 2 bases of the junction unmatched. CDR3 size: 14 residues. CDR3 region: CASSYRGPNQPQHF. The CDR3 DNA reads TGTGCCAGCAGTTACAGGGGGCCTAATCAGCCCCAGCATTTT.

This chain connects TRBV3-1 (or the pseudogene TRBV3-2) to TRBJ2-7, with D possibly TRBD2 on 5 matching bases. CDR1 is LGHDT, CDR2 YNNKEL, per germline (reference sequence). There are 15 residues in the CDR3. Deletions cut 5 bases from V and 0 bases from J, with 14 bases between. The CDR3 here is CASSYGVAPSYEQYF. The CDR3 DNA reads as TGTGCCAGCAGCTATGGGGTAGCGCCCTCCTACGAGCAGTACTTC.

The V call is TRBV18, the J call TRBJ2-7; possible D gene TRBD1, 5 bases. V lost 0 bases and J 5 bases, leaving 17 bases between the germline ends. The germline V gene has CDR1 KGHSH and CDR2 LQKENI. This CDR3 comprises 16 residues. CDR3 amino acids: CASSPPGPPPSHEQYF. For the CDR3, the DNA is TGTGCCAGCTCACCACCGGGGCCACCCCCTTCCCACGAGCAGTACTTC. The full variable domain, in which reference TRBV18 and TRBJ2-7 provide the parts outside the CDR3, is NAGVMQNPRHLVRRRGQEARLRCSPMKGHSHVYWYRQLPEEGLKFMVYLQKENIIDESGMPKERFSAEFPKEGPSILRIQQVVRGDSAAYFCASSPPGPPPSHEQYFGPGTRLTVT.

This clone was counted once. The chain is built from TRBV5-5 and TRBJ1-5; no reliable D call. V was trimmed by 1 base and J by 8 bases, leaving 13 bases between them. Germline loops: CDR1 SGHKS, CDR2 YYEKEE (reference sequence). The CDR3 loop spans 14 amino acids. The chain's CDR3 is CASSLSGIPEPQHF. The CDR3 nucleotides are TGTGCCAGCAGCTTGTCCGGGATACCGGAGCCCCAGCATTTT.

The chain has TRBV15 and TRBJ2-7; 8 bases map to TRBD1. The trim removed 1 base at V and 4 bases at J, leaving 3 bases unmatched. CDR1 and CDR2 (germline): LNHNV, YYDKDF (reference sequence). CDR3 size: 14 residues. The DNA for the CDR3 is TGTGCCACCAGCAGAGTTGGGGACAGGTACGAGCAGTACTTC. Translation: CATSRVGDRYEQYF.

The CDR3 DNA is TGTGCCAGCAGTTACGGCGGTAGCGGGAAATACGAGCAGTACTTC. Amino acid sequence: CASSYGGSGKYEQYF. The chain has TRBV6-5 and TRBJ2-7; 8 bases are a match to TRBD2. The V gene end was trimmed by 2 bases and the J gene end by 4 bases; junction bases not matched to a gene: 7. This CDR3 has 15 residues. Germline V gene sequence: CDR1 MNHEY, CDR2 SVGAGI.

The CDR3 loop is CASRSGGLGTQYF. For the CDR3, the DNA is TGTGCCAGCAGATCGGGGGGGCTGGGGACCCAGTACTTC. The gene calls are TRBV2 and TRBJ2-5, with 8 bases that match TRBD2. This CDR3 is 13 amino acids long. With V trimmed by 6 bases and J by 7 bases, 7 bases remained unmatched. Germline values: CDR1 SNHLY, CDR2 FYNNEI.

CDR3 sequence (DNA): TGTGCCAGCAGCACCGGGACTAGTCTAACCCAAGAGACCCAGTACTTC. Translation: CASSTGTSLTQETQYF. This rearrangement joins TRBV7-7 to TRBJ2-5; 8 nucleotides agree with TRBD2. Germline V gives CDR1 SSHAT, CDR2 FNYEAQ (reference sequence). There are 16 residues in the CDR3. Trimming removed 5 bases from V and 1 base from J; junction bases left unmatched: 9.